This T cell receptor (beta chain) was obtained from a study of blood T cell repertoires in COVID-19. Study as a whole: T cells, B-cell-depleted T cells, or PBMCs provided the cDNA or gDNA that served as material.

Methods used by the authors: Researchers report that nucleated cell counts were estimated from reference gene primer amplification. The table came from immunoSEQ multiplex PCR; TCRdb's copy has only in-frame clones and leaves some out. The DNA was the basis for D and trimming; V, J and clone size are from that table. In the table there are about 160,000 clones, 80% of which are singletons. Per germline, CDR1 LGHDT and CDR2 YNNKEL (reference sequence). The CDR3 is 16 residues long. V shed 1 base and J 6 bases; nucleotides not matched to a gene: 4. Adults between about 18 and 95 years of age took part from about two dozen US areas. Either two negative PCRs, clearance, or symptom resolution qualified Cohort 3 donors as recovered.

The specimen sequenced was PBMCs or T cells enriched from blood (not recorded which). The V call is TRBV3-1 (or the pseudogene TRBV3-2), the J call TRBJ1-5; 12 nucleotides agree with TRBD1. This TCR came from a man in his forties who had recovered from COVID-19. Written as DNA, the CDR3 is TGTGCCAGCAGCCAAGGGGACAGGGGGCATGGTCAGCCCCAGCATTTT. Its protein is CASSQGDRGHGQPQHF.